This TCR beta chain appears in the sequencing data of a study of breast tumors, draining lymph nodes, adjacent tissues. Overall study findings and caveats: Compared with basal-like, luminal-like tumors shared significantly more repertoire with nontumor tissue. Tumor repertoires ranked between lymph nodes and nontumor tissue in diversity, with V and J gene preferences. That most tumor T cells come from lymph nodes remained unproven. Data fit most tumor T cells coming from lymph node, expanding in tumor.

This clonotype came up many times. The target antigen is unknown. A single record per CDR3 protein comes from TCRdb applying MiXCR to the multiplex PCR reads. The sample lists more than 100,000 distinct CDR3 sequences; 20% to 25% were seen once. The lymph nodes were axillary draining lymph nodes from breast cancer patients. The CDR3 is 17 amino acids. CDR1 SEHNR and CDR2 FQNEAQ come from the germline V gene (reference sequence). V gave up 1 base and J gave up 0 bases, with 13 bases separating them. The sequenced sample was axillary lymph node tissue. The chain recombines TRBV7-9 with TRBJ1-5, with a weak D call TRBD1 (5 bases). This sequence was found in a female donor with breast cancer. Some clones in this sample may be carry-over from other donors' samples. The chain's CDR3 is CASSLVRRQLSNQPQHF. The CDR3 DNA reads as TGTGCCAGCAGCTTAGTGCGGCGACAGCTTAGCAATCAGCCCCAGCATTTT.